Each of the 30 T cell receptor beta chains below was sequenced from the same sample in a study of cytomegalovirus exposure and HLA in healthy donors. Some clones are missing from TCRdb's copy, which holds only in-frame ones; the method was immunoSEQ multiplex PCR. The table lists 150,000 to 200,000 clones, approximately 86% of them singletons, with 6.5% to 7.5% in the top ten. Sequencing was performed on PBMCs. These receptors all come from a man aged 30 to 39 in good health and CMV-seropositive.

The chain employs TRBV7-6 and TRBJ2-3; the D is unclear. V was shortened by 4 bases and J by 0 bases, with 11 bases between the two germline ends. The CDR3 has 15 residues. Germline assignment: CDR1 SGHVS and CDR2 FNYEAQ. CDR3 sequence: CASSSSLASTDTQYF. The CDR3 region has the DNA TGTGCCAGCAGCTCCTCGCTGGCCAGCACAGATACGCAGTATTTT.

The chain carries TRBV2 and TRBJ1-6; no clear D gene. V was trimmed by 7 bases and J by 8 bases, leaving 15 bases between them. Germline CDR1 SNHLY, CDR2 FYNNEI. The CDR3 runs to 14 residues. The CDR3 DNA reads as TGTGCCAGCAAATGGCTCCAGGAGGATTCACCCCTCCACTTT. It codes for CASKWLQEDSPLHF.

The rearrangement joins TRBV6-1 to TRBJ1-1; the D is unclear. Germline assignment: CDR1 MNHNS and CDR2 SASEGT. The V gene lost 1 base and the J gene lost 0 bases, with 9 bases spanning the gap. This CDR3 comprises 15 residues. As DNA, the CDR3 is TGTGCCAGCAGTGAAGACAGTGATATGAACACTGAAGCTTTCTTT. It translates to CASSEDSDMNTEAFF.

The sample holds a few counts of this clone. The chain combines TRBV21-1 with TRBJ1-2. TRBV21-1 is annotated as a pseudogene. The CDR3 is 14 residues long. The CDR3 region is CASIRGRPPYGYTF. In DNA form, the CDR3 reads TGTGCCAGCATCCGGGGACGGCCTCCTTATGGCTACACCTTC.

This chain joins TRBV11-2 and TRBJ1-4; 8 nucleotides line up with TRBD1. V dropped 4 bases and J dropped 10; count of bases not matched to a gene: 8. CDR1 and CDR2 from the germline V gene are SGHAT and FQNNGV. The CDR3 loop spans 14 amino acids. The CDR3 here is CASSSLRDRGKLFF. The CDR3 DNA reads TGTGCCAGCAGCTCACTGCGCGACAGGGGAAAACTGTTTTTT.

This sequence joins TRBV9 and TRBJ2-1; 7 positions agree with TRBD2. CDR1 is SGDLS, CDR2 YYNGEE, per germline. The trim removed 4 bases at V and 5 bases at J, leaving 6 bases unmatched. CDR3 length: 14 amino acids. The CDR3 protein is CASSPTSQDNEQFF. The CDR3 coding sequence is TGTGCCAGCAGCCCGACTAGCCAGGACAATGAGCAGTTCTTC.

The J gene is TRBJ2-3, the V gene TRBV2; 10 bases are a match to TRBD1. Losses at the gene ends were 6 bases for V and 1 base for J; bases not matched to a gene: 4. Germline V lookup: CDR1 SNHLY, CDR2 FYNNEI. The CDR3 spans 15 residues. The CDR3 sequence is CASRGTGDRTDTQYF. The CDR3 DNA follows: TGTGCCAGCAGGGGGACAGGGGACCGCACAGATACGCAGTATTTT.

The chain links TRBV19 to TRBJ2-2; the D gene is possibly TRBD1 (5 bases). The length of the CDR3 is 14 residues. V gave up 3 bases and J gave up 3 bases, with 8 bases separating them. Germline CDR1 is LNHDA and CDR2 is SQIVND (reference sequence). The CDR3 region has the DNA TGTGCCAGTAGTATCGCAGGGCACACCGGGGAGCTGTTTTTT. Protein product: CASSIAGHTGELFF.

This chain joins TRBV4-1 and TRBJ2-6; perhaps TRBD1 as D (6 bases). There are 15 residues in the CDR3. Germline lookup yields CDR1 MGHRA and CDR2 YSYEKL. V lost 0 bases, J lost 11 bases, and 14 bases lay in between. Here the CDR3 reads CASSQDGAGVDVLTF. The DNA for the CDR3 is TGCGCCAGCAGCCAAGACGGAGCAGGGGTGGACGTCCTGACTTTC.

This clone was counted only a few times. Additional DNA sequences in this sample encode the identical CDR3. The V call is TRBV6-5, the J call TRBJ2-7; no clear D gene. The V gene lost 0 bases and the J gene lost 1 base, with 4 bases spanning the gap. Per the germline V gene, CDR1 is MNHEY and CDR2 is SVGAGI. This CDR3 contains 13 residues. This CDR3 reads CASSYSGSYEQYF. The CDR3 DNA is TGTGCCAGCAGTTACTCGGGGTCCTACGAGCAGTACTTC.

The gene calls are TRBV5-1 and TRBJ2-1; possibly TRBD2 for D (5 bases). The CDR3 is 15 residues long. V lost 0 bases, J lost 2 bases, and 9 bases lay in between. Germline CDR1 reads SGHRS; CDR2 reads YFSETQ. The CDR3 DNA is TGCGCCAGCAGCTTGGCAGCGGAGCCCTACAATGAGCAGTTCTTC. Protein product: CASSLAAEPYNEQFF.

The rearrangement uses TRBV7-3 and TRBJ2-3; D call uncertain. Germline CDR1 SGHTA, CDR2 FQGTGA. Trimming cost V 0 bases and J 2 bases, with 9 bases left between them. CDR3 length: 15 amino acids. CDR3 protein: CASSLTSVPTDTQYF. DNA of the CDR3: TGTGCCAGCAGCTTAACGTCTGTCCCCACAGATACGCAGTATTTT.

The chain combines TRBV9 with TRBJ1-1, with 11 bases lining up with TRBD1. Germline V gives CDR1 SGDLS, CDR2 YYNGEE. V gave up 3 bases and J gave up 0 bases; unmatched junction bases: 4. The CDR3 contains 16 residues. The CDR3 loop is CASSGGQGALNTEAFF. The CDR3 DNA reads as TGTGCCAGCAGCGGAGGACAGGGGGCTTTGAACACTGAAGCTTTCTTT.

J is TRBJ2-3 and V is TRBV11-3; D is uncertain. CDR3 length equals 14 residues. V was trimmed by 3 bases and J by 0 bases, leaving 7 bases between them. The V gene's germline CDR1 is SGHNT and CDR2 YENEEA. CDR3 loop: CASSFLASTDTQYF. DNA of the CDR3: TGTGCCAGCAGCTTCCTTGCTAGCACAGATACGCAGTATTTT.

The chain uses TRBV4-1 and TRBJ1-2; D remains ambiguous. Trimming removed 3 bases at V and 0 bases at J, with 20 bases between. This CDR3 region has 18 residues. Germline loops: CDR1 MGHRA, CDR2 YSYEKL. The CDR3 DNA follows: TGCGCCAGCAGCCACCATAGGTCCGGGCGAACACCTAACTATGGCTACACCTTC. Its protein product is CASSHHRSGRTPNYGYTF.

The chain uses TRBV30 and TRBJ2-3; D is possibly TRBD1 or TRBD2 (6 bases each). This CDR3 has 13 residues. Looked up from germline, CDR1 is GTSNPN and CDR2 is SVGIG (reference sequence). The chain's CDR3 is CGGARHTGDTQYF. The CDR3 DNA reads TGTGGGGGGGCCCGCCACACTGGGGATACGCAGTATTTT.

This chain joins TRBV20-1 and TRBJ1-2; D gene ambiguous. The CDR3 runs to 11 residues. The V end was cut by 5 bases, the J end by 8 bases, with 12 bases between. Germline CDR1 reads DFQATT; CDR2 reads SNEGSKA (reference sequence). CDR3 sequence reads: CSAYGLSGYTF. The CDR3 DNA reads TGCAGTGCTTACGGTCTCTCCGGCTACACCTTC.

The V call is TRBV5-6, the J call TRBJ1-2; no clear D. CDR3 length: 11 amino acids. Germline V CDR1 and CDR2: SGHDT, YYEEEE. V dropped 0 bases and J dropped 6 bases, with 3 bases sitting between them. In DNA, the CDR3 is TGTGCCAGCAGCTTGGGGAATGGCTACACCTTC. Encoded protein: CASSLGNGYTF. The complete variable domain, with remaining parts taken from reference TRBV5-6 and TRBJ1-2, reads DAGVTQSPTHLIKTRGQQVTLRCSPKSGHDTVSWYQQALGQGPQFIFQYYEEEERQRGNFPDRFSGHQFPNYSSELNVNALLLGDSALYLCASSLGNGYTFGSGTRLTVV.

The chain uses TRBV7-9 and TRBJ2-5; D is unclear. Germline lookup yields CDR1 SEHNR and CDR2 FQNEAQ (reference sequence). The CDR3 contains 14 residues. V was trimmed by 3 bases and J by 5 bases, leaving 13 bases between them. The CDR3 DNA reads TGTGCCAGCAGCTTTAGGTCCGGTGGGGAGACCCAGTACTTC. This codes for CASSFRSGGETQYF.

The V gene is TRBV28, the J gene TRBJ2-5, with 10 bases fitting TRBD1. V shed 5 bases, J shed 4 bases, and the junction held 7 bases outside the gene matches. The length of the CDR3 is 15 residues. The V gene's germline CDR1 is MDHEN and CDR2 SYDVKM. CDR3 amino acids: CASSTRQGAAETQYF. The CDR3 coding sequence is TGTGCCAGCAGTACCAGACAGGGGGCCGCAGAGACCCAGTACTTC.

The chain uses TRBV7-2 and TRBJ2-7; no reliable D call. The CDR3 sequence is 13 residues long. The V and J ends lost 1 base and 7 bases respectively, with 11 bases between them. The germline V gene encodes CDR1 SGHTA and CDR2 FQGNSA. CDR3 sequence reads: CASSLGTQPEQYF. CDR3 coding DNA: TGTGCCAGCAGCTTAGGAACTCAACCGGAGCAGTACTTC.

CDR3 DNA: TGTGCCAGCAGTGGACGGAAGGGGGCGGGCGGGCACGAGCAGTACTTC. It translates to CASSGRKGAGGHEQYF. This chain joins TRBV6-1 and TRBJ2-7; 7 bases match TRBD1. Germline CDR1 is MNHNS and CDR2 is SASEGT. The CDR3 runs to 16 residues. The V segment lost 4 bases and the J segment 5 bases; nucleotides outside the gene matches: 14.

This clone was found a few times. CDR3 in amino acids: CASSLLSGDRGIYF. CDR3 sequence (DNA): TGCGCCAGCAGCTTGTTAAGTGGAGACAGAGGCATATATTTT. The V gene is TRBV5-1, the J gene TRBJ1-3, with a weak D call TRBD1 (5 bases). The V end lost 1 base, the J end lost 12 bases, and 17 bases lay between the germline ends. The CDR3 is made up of 14 amino acids. Germline CDR1 reads SGHRS; CDR2 reads YFSETQ.

This clone was found once. The DNA of the CDR3 is TGTGCCCAAGGAGAGAATCAGCCCCAGCATTTT. Its protein product is CAQGENQPQHF. This sequence joins TRBV30 and TRBJ1-5; D unresolved. CDR3 length equals 11 residues. Germline CDR1 reads GTSNPN; CDR2 reads SVGIG (reference sequence). V dropped 8 bases and J dropped 4 bases, with 9 bases sitting between them.

This clone is a singleton in its sample. This chain joins TRBV28 and TRBJ2-1; tentatively, D is TRBD2 (6 bases). Trimming took 2 bases from V and 6 from J, leaving 11 bases between them. The CDR3 covers 14 residues. Germline assignment: CDR1 MDHEN and CDR2 SYDVKM. The CDR3 reads CASSLAGPINEQFF. In DNA, the CDR3 is TGTGCCAGCAGTTTAGCGGGGCCCATCAATGAGCAGTTCTTC. Full variable domain (outside the CDR3, taken from reference TRBV28 and TRBJ2-1): DVKVTQSSRYLVKRTGEKVFLECVQDMDHENMFWYRQDPGLGLRLIYFSYDVKMKEKGDIPEGYSVSREKKERFSLILESASTNQTSMYLCASSLAGPINEQFFGPGTRLTVL.

This chain joins TRBV7-2 and TRBJ1-2; D remains unclear. The length of the CDR3 is 15 residues. CDR1 SGHTA and CDR2 FQGNSA come from the germline V gene. V dropped 1 base and J dropped 5 bases, with 14 bases sitting between them. The CDR3 nucleotides are TGTGCCAGCAGCTTAGAAGAGGGCTTGGGTTATGGCTACACCTTC. It encodes CASSLEEGLGYGYTF. The variable domain in full, with the rest retrieved from reference TRBV7-2 and TRBJ1-2, is GAGVSQSPSNKVTEKGKDVELRCDPISGHTALYWYRQSLGQGLEFLIYFQGNSAPDKSGLPSDRFSAERTGGSVSTLTIQRTQQEDSAVYLCASSLEEGLGYGYTFGSGTRLTVV.

V usage is TRBV10-3 and J usage is TRBJ2-1, with D unresolved. V shed 2 bases and J shed 8 bases, with 4 bases lying between them. Germline CDR1 reads ENHRY; CDR2 reads SYGVKD. The CDR3 is made up of 11 amino acids. The CDR3 protein is CAISERDEQFF. The CDR3 DNA is TGTGCCATCAGTGAGAGGGATGAGCAGTTCTTC.

J is TRBJ1-3 and V is TRBV7-9; no firm D call. The CDR3 consists of 14 residues. The germline gives CDR1 SEHNR, CDR2 FQNEAQ (reference sequence). V lost 2 bases, J lost 1 base, and 6 bases lay in between. The DNA for the CDR3 is TGTGCCAGCAGCTTAACCAGTTCTGGAAACACCATATATTTT. It encodes CASSLTSSGNTIYF.

This sequence joins TRBV7-6 and TRBJ1-1, with a weak D call TRBD1 (6 bases). The CDR3 runs 15 residues. V dropped 4 bases and J dropped 0 bases, with 12 bases sitting between them. CDR1 is SGHVS and CDR2 is FNYEAQ in the germline V gene. Written as DNA, the CDR3 is TGTGCCAGCAGCTCGGCAGGGGTTTTGAACACTGAAGCTTTCTTT. Its protein is CASSSAGVLNTEAFF. Looking up the rest from reference TRBV7-6 and TRBJ1-1 gives the full variable domain: GAGVSQSPRYKVTKRGQDVALRCDPISGHVSLYWYRQALGQGPEFLTYFNYEAQQDKSGLPNDRFSAERPEGSISTLTIQRTEQRDSAMYRCASSSAGVLNTEAFFGQGTRLTVV.

This chain connects TRBV15 to TRBJ1-3; a weak D match, TRBD1 (5 bases). Per germline, CDR1 LNHNV and CDR2 YYDKDF (reference sequence). CDR3 size: 15 residues. Trimming took 2 bases from V and 2 from J, leaving 10 bases between them. The CDR3 region has the DNA TGTGCCACCAGCAGAAAGGCGGGGGCTGGAAACACCATATATTTT. As protein: CATSRKAGAGNTIYF.